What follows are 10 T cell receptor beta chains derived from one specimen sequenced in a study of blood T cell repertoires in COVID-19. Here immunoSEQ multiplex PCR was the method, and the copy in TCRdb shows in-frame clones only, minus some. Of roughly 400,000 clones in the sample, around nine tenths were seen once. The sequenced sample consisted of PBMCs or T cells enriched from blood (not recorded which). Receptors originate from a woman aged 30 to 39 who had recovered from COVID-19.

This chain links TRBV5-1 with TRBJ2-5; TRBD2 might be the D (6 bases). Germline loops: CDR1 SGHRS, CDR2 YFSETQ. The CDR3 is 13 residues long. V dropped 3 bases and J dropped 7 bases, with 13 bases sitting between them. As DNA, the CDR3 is TGCGCCAGCAGCTCGCCGGGGGAGGCGACCCAGTACTTC. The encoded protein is CASSSPGEATQYF. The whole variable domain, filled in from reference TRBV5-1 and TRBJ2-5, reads KAGVTQTPRYLIKTRGQQVTLSCSPISGHRSVSWYQQTPGQGLQFLFEYFSETQRNKGNFPGRFSGRQFSNSRSEMNVSTLELGDSALYLCASSSPGEATQYFGPGTRLLVL.

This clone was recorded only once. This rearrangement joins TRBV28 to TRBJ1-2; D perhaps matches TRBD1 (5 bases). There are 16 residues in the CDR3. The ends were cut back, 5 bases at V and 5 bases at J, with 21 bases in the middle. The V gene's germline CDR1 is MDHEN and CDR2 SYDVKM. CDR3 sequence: CASSPPNMPGQYGYTF. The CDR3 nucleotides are TGTGCCAGCAGTCCCCCCAATATGCCAGGGCAGTATGGCTACACCTTC.

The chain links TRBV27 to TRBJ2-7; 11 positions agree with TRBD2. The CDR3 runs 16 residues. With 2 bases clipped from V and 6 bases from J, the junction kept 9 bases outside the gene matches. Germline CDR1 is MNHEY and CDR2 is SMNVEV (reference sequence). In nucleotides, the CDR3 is TGTGCCAGCAGTTTAGACGCTAGCGGGAGGTTCGGCGAGCAGTACTTC. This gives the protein CASSLDASGRFGEQYF.

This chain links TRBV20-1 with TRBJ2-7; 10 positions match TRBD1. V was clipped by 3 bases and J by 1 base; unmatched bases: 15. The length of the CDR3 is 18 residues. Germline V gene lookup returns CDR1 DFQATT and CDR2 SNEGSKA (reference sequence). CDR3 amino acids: CSASILRDRGFVSYEQYF. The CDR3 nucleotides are TGCAGTGCTAGTATACTCCGGGACAGGGGTTTTGTTTCCTACGAGCAGTACTTC.

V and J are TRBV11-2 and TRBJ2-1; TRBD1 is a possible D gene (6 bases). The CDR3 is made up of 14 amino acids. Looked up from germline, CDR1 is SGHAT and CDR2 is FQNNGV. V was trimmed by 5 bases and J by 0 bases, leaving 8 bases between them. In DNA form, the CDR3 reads TGTGCCAGCAGCAGCAGGGGCTCCTACAATGAGCAGTTCTTC. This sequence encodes CASSSRGSYNEQFF.

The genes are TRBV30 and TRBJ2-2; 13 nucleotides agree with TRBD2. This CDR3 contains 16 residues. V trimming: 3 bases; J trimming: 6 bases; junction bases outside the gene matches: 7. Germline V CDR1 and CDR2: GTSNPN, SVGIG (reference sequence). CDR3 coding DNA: TGTGCCTGGAGCCCCCGACTAGCGGGAGGCCCCGGGGAGCTGTTTTTT. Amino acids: CAWSPRLAGGPGELFF.

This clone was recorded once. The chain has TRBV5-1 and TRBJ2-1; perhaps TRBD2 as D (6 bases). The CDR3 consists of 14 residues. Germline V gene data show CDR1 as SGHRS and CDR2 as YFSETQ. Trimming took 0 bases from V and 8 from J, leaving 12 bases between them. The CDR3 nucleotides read TGCGCCAGCAGCTTGGGTGTGACGGGGGATGAGCAGTTCTTC. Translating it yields CASSLGVTGDEQFF.

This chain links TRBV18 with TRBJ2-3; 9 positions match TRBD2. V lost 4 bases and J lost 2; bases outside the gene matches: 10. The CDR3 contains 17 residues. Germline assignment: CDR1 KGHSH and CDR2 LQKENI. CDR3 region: CASSRASGDTYTDTQYF. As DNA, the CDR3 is TGTGCCAGCTCACGAGCTAGCGGGGACACTTACACAGATACGCAGTATTTT. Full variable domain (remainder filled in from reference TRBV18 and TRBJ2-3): NAGVMQNPRHLVRRRGQEARLRCSPMKGHSHVYWYRQLPEEGLKFMVYLQKENIIDESGMPKERFSAEFPKEGPSILRIQQVVRGDSAAYFCASSRASGDTYTDTQYFGPGTRLTVL.

The CDR3 coding sequence is TGTGCCAGCAGCTGGGGAGGCTATGAGCAGTTCTTC. It specifies CASSWGGYEQFF. The chain couples TRBV5-4 to TRBJ2-1; a weak D match, TRBD2 (6 bases). In germline, CDR1 is SGHNT, CDR2 YYREEE (reference sequence). This CDR3 has 12 residues. V gave up 3 bases and J gave up 8 bases, with 9 bases separating them.

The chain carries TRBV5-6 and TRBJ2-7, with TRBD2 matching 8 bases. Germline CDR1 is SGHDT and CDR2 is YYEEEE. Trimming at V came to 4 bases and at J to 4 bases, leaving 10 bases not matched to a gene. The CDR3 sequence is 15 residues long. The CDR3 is CASSLGLEIKYEQYF. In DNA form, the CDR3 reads TGTGCCAGCAGCCTGGGACTAGAGATCAAGTACGAGCAGTACTTC.